This is a list of T cell receptor beta chains from one sample in a study of T cell responses to AZD1222 COVID-19 vaccine. Generated by immunoSEQ multiplex PCR, the TCRdb table keeps only in-frame clones and is missing some. Here the sample spans 40,000 to 55,000 clones, about 90% being singletons. The sample was peripheral blood, taken 28 days after the second AZD1222 dose. Receptors were obtained from an adult who received the AZD1222 COVID-19 vaccine. Both conserved end residues are part of each CDR3. A D gene is named only where the DNA matches it firmly. Rows give clone size only sometimes, using once, few, many, or a class for an expanded clone.

TRBV30	.	TRBJ2-7	.	CAWSALYEQYF	TGTGCCTGGAGTGCCCTCTACGAGCAGTACTTC
TRBV6-1	.	TRBJ1-2	.	CASSEGGPNYGYTF	TGTGCCAGCAGTGAAGGGGGGCCTAACTATGGCTACACCTTC
TRBV16	.	TRBJ2-6	.	CASSPFSGANVLTF	TGTGCCAGCAGCCCGTTCTCTGGGGCCAACGTCCTGACTTTC
TRBV19	once	TRBJ1-3	TRBD1	CASSLTGAGNTIYF	TGTGCCAGTAGTCTGACAGGGGCTGGAAACACCATATATTTT
TRBV7-2	.	TRBJ2-3	.	CASSPYTDTQYF	TGTGCCAGCAGCCCCTACACAGATACGCAGTATTTT
TRBV28	.	TRBJ1-2	.	CASSRDGNYGYTF	TGTGCCAGCAGTCGGGACGGCAACTATGGCTACACCTTC
TRBV7-2	.	TRBJ2-7	TRBD2	CASSFQGLAGVEQYF	TGTGCCAGCAGCTTCCAAGGACTAGCGGGAGTTGAGCAGTACTTC
TRBV7-2	.	TRBJ2-7	.	CASRREGDGLEQYF	TGTGCCAGCCGCCGCGAAGGGGACGGACTCGAGCAGTACTTC
TRBV2	.	TRBJ2-3	.	CASLGTSTDTQYF	TGTGCCAGTTTAGGGACTAGCACAGATACGCAGTATTTT
TRBV6-5	.	TRBJ1-2	.	CASSYLRTVFNYGYTF	TGTGCCAGCAGTTACTTAAGGACAGTGTTTAACTATGGCTACACCTTC
TRBV6-6	.	TRBJ1-2	.	CASSAAAWGYTF	TGTGCCAGCAGTGCGGCTGCCTGGGGTTACACCTTC
TRBV4-1	.	TRBJ2-2	.	CASSQPGPNTGELFF	TGCGCCAGCAGCCAACCGGGACCAAACACCGGGGAGCTGTTTTTT
TRBV4-1	.	TRBJ2-7	.	CASSPSISSYEQYF	TGCGCCAGCAGCCCCTCGATCAGCTCCTACGAGCAGTACTTC
TRBV4-3	.	TRBJ2-5	.	CASSPSGGRETQYF	TGCGCCAGCAGCCCCTCAGGGGGGCGGGAGACCCAGTACTTC
TRBV6-1	.	TRBJ1-1	.	CASSYRGPNTEAFF	TGTGCCAGCAGTTATCGCGGCCCGAACACTGAAGCTTTCTTT
TRBV3-1/TRBV3-2	.	TRBJ2-5	TRBD2	CASSPAPSGTETQYF	TGTGCCAGCAGCCCGGCCCCTAGCGGGACGGAGACCCAGTACTTC
TRBV7-9	once	TRBJ1-1	.	CASVLGQLNTEAFF	TGTGCCAGCGTCCTGGGACAATTGAACACTGAAGCTTTCTTT
TRBV6-5	.	TRBJ1-1	TRBD1	CASSPGQGITEAFF	TGTGCCAGCAGCCCGGGACAGGGGATTACTGAAGCTTTCTTT
TRBV15	.	TRBJ1-1	.	CATSRDRQGVTMNTEAFF	TGTGCCACCAGCAGAGATCGGCAGGGAGTAACGATGAACACTGAAGCTTTCTTT
TRBV3-1/TRBV3-2	few	TRBJ2-7	TRBD2	CASRTSGSAYEQYF	TGTGCCAGCAGGACTAGCGGATCTGCCTACGAGCAGTACTTC
TRBV6-5	.	TRBJ2-1	TRBD2	CASGRTSNNEQFF	TGTGCCAGCGGTAGGACTAGTAATAACGAGCAGTTCTTC
TRBV5-1	.	TRBJ1-4	.	CASSLRSATEKLFF	TGCGCCAGCAGCTTGAGGTCGGCAACTGAAAAACTGTTTTTT
TRBV11-2	.	TRBJ2-7	.	CASSRLGGPSYEQYF	TGTGCCAGCAGCAGGCTTGGGGGACCCTCCTACGAGCAGTACTTC
TRBV28	.	TRBJ2-1	.	CASRIAGTYNEQFF	TGTGCCAGCAGGATCGCGGGGACCTACAATGAGCAGTTCTTC
TRBV4-3	.	TRBJ1-3	.	CASSHHPGEPGNTIYF	TGCGCCAGCAGCCACCACCCAGGGGAGCCTGGAAACACCATATATTTT
TRBV29-1	.	TRBJ1-1	TRBD1	CSVYTDRANTEAFF	TGCAGCGTATACACGGACAGGGCGAACACTGAAGCTTTCTTT
TRBV28	.	TRBJ1-6	.	CASIPSSSYNSPLHF	TGTGCCAGTATTCCTTCTAGCTCCTATAATTCACCCCTCCACTTT
TRBV24-1	.	TRBJ2-1	.	CATSEVRTASYNEQFF	TGTGCCACCAGTGAAGTCAGGACAGCATCCTACAATGAGCAGTTCTTC
TRBV5-1	.	TRBJ2-7	.	CASSERSPLEQYF	TGCGCCAGCAGTGAGCGGAGCCCCCTCGAGCAGTACTTC
TRBV2	once	TRBJ2-1	.	CASSVQRSYNEQFF	TGTGCCAGCAGTGTTCAGCGATCCTACAATGAGCAGTTCTTC
TRBV24-1	.	TRBJ2-7	.	CATSDLRGGEQYF	TGTGCCACCAGTGATTTACGGGGAGGCGAGCAGTACTTC
TRBV5-1	.	TRBJ2-7	TRBD2	CASSVLAGAYEQYF	TGCGCCAGCAGCGTTCTAGCGGGAGCCTACGAGCAGTACTTC
TRBV7-2	.	TRBJ1-2	.	CASGNYGYTF	TGTGCCAGCGGAAACTATGGCTACACCTTC
TRBV13	.	TRBJ2-7	.	CASSLGRSSYEQYF	TGTGCCAGCAGTTTAGGCAGGAGCTCCTACGAGCAGTACTTC
TRBV6-5	.	TRBJ1-1	.	CASSPWGTEAFF	TGTGCCAGCAGCCCGTGGGGCACTGAAGCTTTCTTT
TRBV3-1/TRBV3-2	.	TRBJ2-7	.	CASSEEGEGEQYF	TGTGCCAGCAGCGAGGAGGGGGAAGGCGAGCAGTACTTC
TRBV7-2	.	TRBJ1-6	TRBD1	CASSSRTGRDSPLHF	TGTGCCAGCAGCTCAAGGACAGGGAGGGATTCACCCCTCCACTTT